The 16 T cell receptor beta chains below all came from one sample that was sequenced in a study of T-cell reconstitution after alpha-beta-depleted transplantation in children. Molecular barcoding with unique molecular identifiers was used for the TCRbeta library. Each CDR3 protein gets one entry after TCRdb re-called the PCR reads with MiXCR. Here the sample spans about 610,000 distinct CDR3 sequences, about 11% being singletons. Sequenced material: PBMCs from the stem cell graft donor, taken from the stem cell graft. These receptors originate from a human donor who donated a stem cell graft to a child with acute myeloid leukemia.

The chain carries TRBV30 and TRBJ2-1; 10 positions match TRBD2. CDR1 and CDR2 from the germline V gene are GTSNPN and SVGIG (reference sequence). The CDR3 has 13 residues. V trimming: 2 bases; J trimming: 7 bases; junction bases outside the gene matches: 2. CDR3 residues: CAWSRGLANEQFF. The CDR3 DNA reads as TGTGCCTGGAGTCGGGGACTAGCGAATGAGCAGTTCTTC.

This clonotype has more than one count but fewer than ten. The rearrangement links TRBV12-3 or TRBV12-4 to TRBJ2-7, with 9 bases identical to TRBD2. The CDR3 totals 14 residues. The J segment lost 7 bases and the V segment lost 5 bases, leaving 9 bases of the junction unmatched. The CDR3 nucleotides are TGTGCCAGCAGTAGACTAGCGGCGCCGCCGGAGCAGTACTTC. Its protein is CASSRLAAPPEQYF.

This clonotype was found once. The chain recombines TRBV12-3 or TRBV12-4 with TRBJ1-1, with a weak D call TRBD1 (6 bases). CDR3 length: 13 residues. V was shortened by 7 bases and J by 4 bases, with 13 bases between the two germline ends. In DNA form, the CDR3 reads TGTGCCAGCACTCTAACAGGGACCACTGAAGCTTTCTTT. This encodes CASTLTGTTEAFF.

The chain combines TRBV5-1 with TRBJ1-6; 8 bases match TRBD1. V shed 5 bases and J 7 bases; nucleotides not matched to a gene: 11. The CDR3 spans 16 residues. Germline assignment: CDR1 SGHRS and CDR2 YFSETQ. CDR3 nucleotides: TGCGCCAGCAGGGGGACAGGAGGAGGTTCGAATTCACCCCTCCACTTT. Its protein product is CASRGTGGGSNSPLHF.

This clonotype came up many times. This rearrangement joins TRBV9 to TRBJ2-3; TRBD2 is a possible D gene (7 bases). The CDR3 extends over 17 amino acids. In germline, CDR1 is SGDLS, CDR2 YYNGEE. Trimming took off 0 bases at V and 0 bases at J, with 14 bases between the two ends. The CDR3 reads CASSVASGQYSTDTQYF. For the CDR3, the DNA is TGTGCCAGCAGCGTAGCTAGCGGACAGTATAGCACAGATACGCAGTATTTT.

This clonotype was seen a few times. CDR3 protein: CASRAGAGYGEQYF. The CDR3 DNA follows: TGTGCCAGCAGGGCCGGAGCGGGATACGGCGAGCAGTACTTC. This rearrangement joins TRBV12-3 or TRBV12-4 to TRBJ2-7; 7 positions match TRBD2. This CDR3 is built from 14 residues. V shed 6 bases and J 6 bases; nucleotides not matched to a gene: 11.

This clonotype has a handful of counts. The rearrangement uses TRBV7-2 and TRBJ1-1; D possibly corresponds to TRBD1 (5 bases). Germline loops: CDR1 SGHTA, CDR2 FQGNSA. V lost 5 bases, J lost 2 bases, and 18 bases lay in between. This CDR3 comprises 16 residues. The CDR3 coding sequence is TGTGCCAGCAGCCCGGGACCCCCAACCTTTAACACTGAAGCTTTCTTT. Its protein product is CASSPGPPTFNTEAFF.

The chain carries TRBV27 and TRBJ2-1; D uncertain. Germline CDR1 and CDR2: MNHEY and SMNVEV (reference sequence). Trimming shortened V by 8 bases and J by 4 bases, and 18 bases separated the two germline ends. The CDR3 is 15 residues long. Here the CDR3 reads CASGEVPLDYNEQFF. DNA for the CDR3: TGTGCCAGCGGCGAGGTTCCCCTGGATTACAATGAGCAGTTCTTC.

The chain combines TRBV12-3 or TRBV12-4 with TRBJ2-2, with D perhaps matching TRBD1 or TRBD2 (5 bases each). The CDR3 runs to 14 residues. The germline V and J ends were trimmed by 5 bases and 4 bases, with 11 bases remaining between them. CDR3 amino acids: CASSPGTTTGELFF. The DNA of the CDR3 is TGTGCCAGCAGTCCCGGGACCACCACCGGGGAGCTGTTTTTT.

V gene TRBV5-1 combines with J gene TRBJ2-1, with 8 bases identical to TRBD2. The CDR3 has 16 amino acids. Germline CDR1 reads SGHRS; CDR2 reads YFSETQ. Germline trimming cut 4 bases from V and 5 bases from J; bases unmatched to any gene: 11. The CDR3 nucleotides read TGCGCCAGCAGCCCTATAGCGGGACTGGAAAACAATGAGCAGTTCTTC. Translation: CASSPIAGLENNEQFF. Full variable domain (missing parts from reference TRBV5-1 and TRBJ2-1): KAGVTQTPRYLIKTRGQQVTLSCSPISGHRSVSWYQQTPGQGLQFLFEYFSETQRNKGNFPGRFSGRQFSNSRSEMNVSTLELGDSALYLCASSPIAGLENNEQFFGPGTRLTVL.

The rearrangement links TRBV5-1 to TRBJ2-3; 8 bases line up with TRBD1. V was pared by 4 bases and J by 0 bases, with 16 bases of the junction left unmatched. CDR1 is SGHRS, CDR2 YFSETQ, per germline. The CDR3 covers 19 residues. The CDR3 DNA follows: TGCGCCAGCAGCGGTGGAGTGACAGGGGTGAGGTCTAGCACAGATACGCAGTATTTT. This gives the protein CASSGGVTGVRSSTDTQYF.

There are many counts of this clonotype. The chain employs TRBV12-3 or TRBV12-4 and TRBJ2-1, with 7 bases matching TRBD2. The CDR3 runs 12 residues. V shed 6 bases, J shed 5 bases, and the junction held 1 base outside the gene matches. Here the CDR3 reads CASRGGDNEQFF. Here the CDR3 DNA reads TGTGCCAGCAGGGGAGGGGACAATGAGCAGTTCTTC.

This clonotype occurred a few times. The rearrangement uses TRBV12-5 and TRBJ1-1; possibly TRBD1 for D (6 bases). V was clipped by 1 base and J by 5 bases, with 8 bases between them. This CDR3 is 13 amino acids long. Germline CDR1 is LGHNT and CDR2 is FRNRAP. CDR3 protein: CASGLEGGTEAFF. The CDR3 nucleotides are TGTGCTAGTGGTTTGGAAGGGGGTACTGAAGCTTTCTTT.

This sequence joins TRBV20-1 and TRBJ2-7, with TRBD2 matching over 10 bases. This CDR3 is built from 14 residues. Germline V gene sequence: CDR1 DFQATT, CDR2 SNEGSKA (reference sequence). The V gene end was trimmed by 0 bases and the J gene end by 5 bases; junction bases not matched to a gene: 4. CDR3 sequence: CSARDPSGSDEQYF. The DNA for the CDR3 is TGCAGTGCTAGAGACCCTAGCGGGAGCGACGAGCAGTACTTC.

A few counts support this clonotype. The V gene is TRBV6-2 or TRBV6-3, the J gene TRBJ1-2, with D tentatively TRBD1 (5 bases). The V gene's germline CDR1 is MNHEY and CDR2 SVGEGT. The V end lost 5 bases, the J end lost 2 bases, and 18 bases lay between the germline ends. The CDR3 covers 16 residues. The DNA for the CDR3 is TGTGCCAGCAGTCAAGTCGCAGGGAGGGAGAACTATGGCTACACCTTC. Its protein product is CASSQVAGRENYGYTF.

This clonotype came up many times. The rearrangement joins TRBV28 to TRBJ2-5; 10 bases align to TRBD2. The CDR3 spans 17 residues. With V trimmed by 4 bases and J by 1 base, 9 bases remained unmatched. Per germline, CDR1 MDHEN and CDR2 SYDVKM. The CDR3 DNA reads as TGTGCCAGCAGTTACACCGGACTAGCGGCACTCCAAGAGACCCAGTACTTC. This sequence encodes CASSYTGLAALQETQYF.